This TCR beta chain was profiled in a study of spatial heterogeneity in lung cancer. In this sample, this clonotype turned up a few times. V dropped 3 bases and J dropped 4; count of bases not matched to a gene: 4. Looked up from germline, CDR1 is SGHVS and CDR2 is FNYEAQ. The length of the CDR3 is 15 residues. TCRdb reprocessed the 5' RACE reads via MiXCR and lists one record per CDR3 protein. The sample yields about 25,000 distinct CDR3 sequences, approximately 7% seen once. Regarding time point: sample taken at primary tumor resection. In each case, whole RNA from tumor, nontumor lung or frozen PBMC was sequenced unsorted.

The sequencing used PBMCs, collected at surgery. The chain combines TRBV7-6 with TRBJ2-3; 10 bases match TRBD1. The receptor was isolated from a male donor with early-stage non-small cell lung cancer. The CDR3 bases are TGTGCCAGCAGCTTGGGACAGGGGAGCCCAGATACGCAGTATTTT. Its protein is CASSLGQGSPDTQYF.